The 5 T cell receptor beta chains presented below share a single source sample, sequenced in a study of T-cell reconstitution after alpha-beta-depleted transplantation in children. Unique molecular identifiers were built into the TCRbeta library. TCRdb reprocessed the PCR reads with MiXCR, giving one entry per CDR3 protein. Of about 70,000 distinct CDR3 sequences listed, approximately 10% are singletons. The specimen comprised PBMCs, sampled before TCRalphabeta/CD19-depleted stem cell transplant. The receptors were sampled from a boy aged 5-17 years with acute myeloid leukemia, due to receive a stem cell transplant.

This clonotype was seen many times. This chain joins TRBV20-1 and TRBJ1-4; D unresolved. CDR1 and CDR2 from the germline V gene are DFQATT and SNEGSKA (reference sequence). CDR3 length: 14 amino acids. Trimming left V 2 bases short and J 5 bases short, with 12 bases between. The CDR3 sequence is CSARRLGGNEKLFF. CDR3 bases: TGCAGTGCTAGAAGGTTGGGAGGGAATGAAAAACTGTTTTTT.

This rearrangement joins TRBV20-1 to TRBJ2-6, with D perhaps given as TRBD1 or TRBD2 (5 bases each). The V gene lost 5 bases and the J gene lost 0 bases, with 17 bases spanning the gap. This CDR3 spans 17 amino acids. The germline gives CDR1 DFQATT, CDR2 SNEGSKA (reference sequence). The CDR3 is CSALSSGRASGANVLTF. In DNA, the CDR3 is TGCAGTGCTCTTTCATCGGGACGGGCCTCTGGGGCCAACGTCCTGACTTTC.

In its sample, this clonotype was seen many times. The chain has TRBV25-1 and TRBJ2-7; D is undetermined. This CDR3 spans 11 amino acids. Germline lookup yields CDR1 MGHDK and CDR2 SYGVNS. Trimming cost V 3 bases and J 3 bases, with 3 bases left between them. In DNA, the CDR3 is TGTGCCAGCAGTGATCGCTACGAGCAGTACTTC. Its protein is CASSDRYEQYF.

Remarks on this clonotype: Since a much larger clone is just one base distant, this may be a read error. Written as DNA, the CDR3 is TGTGCCATCAGTTACCCTAAAACACTAGCGCCCTTTAACAATGAGCAGTTCTTC. Translated, it gives CAISYPKTLAPFNNEQFF. V gene TRBV2 combines with J gene TRBJ2-1; the match to TRBD2 covers 7 bases. Germline CDR1 and CDR2: SNHLY and FYNNEI. The CDR3 has 18 amino acids.

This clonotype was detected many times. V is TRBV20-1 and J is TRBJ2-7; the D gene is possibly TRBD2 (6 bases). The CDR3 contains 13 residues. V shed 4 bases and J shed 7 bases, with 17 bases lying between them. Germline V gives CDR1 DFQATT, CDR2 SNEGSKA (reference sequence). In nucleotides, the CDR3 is TGCAGTGCTACCGGGGGAGTACTTTGGGAGCAGTACTTC. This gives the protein CSATGGVLWEQYF.